Following are 15 T cell receptor beta chains from one sample sequenced in a study of CD8 T cells in ankylosing spondylitis. Study conclusions and caveats: A motif of under 10 highly homologous TCR beta variants was seen as apparently characteristic of ankylosing spondylitis blood.

One entry per CDR3 protein, called by TCRdb with MiXCR from the 5' RACE reads. The sample holds about 500,000 distinct CDR3 sequences; roughly an eighth are singletons and the top ten take about 6.8%. These TCRs are of unknown antigen specificity. Sequencing was performed on blood, either unsorted or a sorted T cell fraction (not recorded which). These TCRs come from a male donor with ankylosing spondylitis.

The J gene is TRBJ2-5, the V gene TRBV10-3; TRBD2 might be the D (6 bases). V was pared by 6 bases and J by 2 bases, with 13 bases between. In germline, CDR1 is ENHRY, CDR2 SYGVKD. The CDR3 loop spans 14 amino acids. In nucleotides, the CDR3 is TGTGCCATCAGCGTAGCGGAGGCGCAAGAGACCCAGTACTTC. It translates to CAISVAEAQETQYF.

J is TRBJ2-5 and V is TRBV5-1, with D possibly being TRBD1 (5 bases). The CDR3 sequence is 15 residues long. V was cut by 2 bases and J by 5 bases, with 16 bases left in between. Germline V gene lookup returns CDR1 SGHRS and CDR2 YFSETQ. The CDR3 nucleotides read TGCGCCAGCAGCTTCGGAAGGGGCCAGTCGGAGACCCAGTACTTC. Its protein product is CASSFGRGQSETQYF.

In this sample, this clonotype turned up a few times. The gene calls are TRBV29-1 and TRBJ1-1, with D unclear. The CDR3 is 10 residues long. Per the germline V gene, CDR1 is SQVTM and CDR2 is ANQGSEA. Trimming took 4 bases from V and 3 from J, leaving 3 bases between them. The CDR3 nucleotides read TGCAGCGTTGGATACACTGAAGCTTTCTTT. This sequence encodes CSVGYTEAFF.

CDR3: CASSDGSGQYV. The CDR3 region has the DNA TGCGCCAGCAGTGACGGGAGCGGGCAGTACGTC. This chain joins TRBV10-2 and TRBJ2-7; D might be TRBD2 (6 bases). This CDR3 comprises 11 residues. CDR1 and CDR2 (germline): WSHSY, SAAADI. V shed 3 bases and J shed 9 bases, with 9 bases lying between them.

At least ten counts were recorded for this clonotype. The J gene is TRBJ2-3, the V gene TRBV5-5; no firm D call. The CDR3 totals 15 residues. V lost 3 bases, J lost 3 bases, and 14 bases lay in between. CDR1 and CDR2 (germline): SGHKS, YYEKEE (reference sequence). DNA of the CDR3: TGTGCCAGCAGCTCGACCTCTTCAGGAACAGATACGCAGTATTTT. Translation gives CASSSTSSGTDTQYF.

V usage is TRBV7-6 and J usage is TRBJ1-4; no clear D gene. The V and J ends lost 5 bases and 7 bases respectively, with 14 bases between them. Germline values: CDR1 SGHVS, CDR2 FNYEAQ. The CDR3 loop spans 14 amino acids. CDR3 nucleotides: TGTGCCAGCAGCCCCGTCTCCAGAGGTGAAAAACTGTTTTTT. It is translated as CASSPVSRGEKLFF.

The table lists this clonotype with many counts. This chain joins TRBV12-3 or TRBV12-4 and TRBJ1-1; 8 positions agree with TRBD1. This CDR3 comprises 14 residues. V lost 6 bases to trimming and J lost 4 bases; unmatched junction nucleotides: 7. CDR3 amino acids: CASRQGQGVTEAFF. DNA for the CDR3: TGTGCCAGCAGACAAGGACAGGGAGTCACTGAAGCTTTCTTT.

Only a few counts were recorded for this clonotype. The chain couples TRBV21-1 to TRBJ2-7; the DNA was not compared with TRBD1, the D call given in the table. TRBV21-1 is shown as a pseudogene. This CDR3 is 14 amino acids long. The CDR3 sequence: CASSAWDTPIEQYV. As DNA, the CDR3 is TGTGCCAGCAGCGCCTGGGACACCCCTATAGAGCAGTACGTC.

This clonotype came up a few times. This chain joins TRBV29-1 and TRBJ2-2; a weak D match, TRBD2 (5 bases). The germline V gene encodes CDR1 SQVTM and CDR2 ANQGSEA. V was trimmed by 4 bases and J by 4 bases, leaving 13 bases between them. This CDR3 is 14 amino acids long. As DNA, the CDR3 is TGCAGCGTTGTGGGGAGCAGCGGCACCGGGGAGCTGTTTTTT. Protein product: CSVVGSSGTGELFF.

The CDR3 loop reads CASSERTPPYEQYV. CDR3 DNA: TGTGCCAGCAGTGAAAGGACCCCGCCCTACGAGCAGTACGTC. The V gene is TRBV2, the J gene TRBJ2-7; D is unclear. Germline assignment: CDR1 SNHLY and CDR2 FYNNEI. The germline V and J ends were trimmed by 2 bases and 2 bases, with 10 bases remaining between them. The CDR3 is made up of 14 amino acids.

The chain uses TRBV29-1 and TRBJ1-2, with a tentative D call TRBD1 (5 bases). In germline, CDR1 is SQVTM, CDR2 ANQGSEA. CDR3 size: 12 residues. CDR3 nucleotide sequence: TGCAGTGGGGGGGAACGAACCTATGGCTACACCTTC. Amino acid sequence: CSGGERTYGYTF.

This clonotype was seen only a few times. V and J are TRBV18 and TRBJ2-7, with 7 bases aligning to TRBD1. V lost 4 bases and J lost 6; bases outside the gene matches: 3. Germline V gives CDR1 KGHSH, CDR2 LQKENI. The CDR3 covers 12 residues. CDR3 bases: TGTGCCAGCTCACTAAACAGGGGCGAGCAGTACGTC. Protein: CASSLNRGEQYV.

This clonotype was seen more than once but under ten times. V gene TRBV7-9 combines with J gene TRBJ2-3, with TRBD2 as a possible D gene (7 bases). V was trimmed by 7 bases and J by 3 bases, leaving 17 bases between them. CDR1 SEHNR and CDR2 FQNEAQ come from the germline V gene (reference sequence). The CDR3 has 15 amino acids. For the CDR3, the DNA is TGTGCCAGCACCCGGGGGGCAGGGTGGACAGATACGCAGTATTTT. Translation gives CASTRGAGWTDTQYF.

A remark on this clonotype: One base away lies a much larger clone, so this may be a sequencing read error. The chain recombines TRBV5-5 with TRBJ2-2, with D unclear. This CDR3 comprises 15 residues. CDR1 is SGHKS, CDR2 YYEKEE, per germline (reference sequence). CDR3 nucleotide sequence: TGTGCCAGCAGCTTGGGACTTACGAACGCCGGGGAGCTGTTTTTT. This codes for CASSLGLTNAGELFF.

This clonotype was seen repeatedly, ten times or more. This chain links TRBV5-6 with TRBJ2-7; no reliable D call. Germline V CDR1 and CDR2: SGHDT, YYEEEE. The CDR3 totals 12 residues. Trimming removed 3 bases from V and 7 bases from J, with 11 bases in between. The CDR3 protein is CASSSAIEEQYV. The DNA for the CDR3 is TGTGCCAGCAGCTCAGCAATTGAAGAGCAGTACGTC.